This T cell receptor beta chain comes out of a study of T cell responses to AZD1222 COVID-19 vaccine. Points from the study as a whole: Repertoires in all cases were sampled only once the peak T cell response had passed. CD4 TCRs associated with vaccination spanned spike, dominating at 160-218 and 743-854.

The method was immunoSEQ multiplex PCR; TCRdb's version includes in-frame clones alone and lacks a portion of them. Of about 140,000 clones in the sample, roughly 92% were seen once. A remark on this clone: Its specificity is not known.

V was trimmed by 3 bases and J by 4 bases, leaving 9 bases between them. The germline V gene encodes CDR1 MDHEN and CDR2 SYDVKM. The CDR3 runs to 13 residues. This clonotype was sampled from an adult in good health. This chain joins TRBV28 and TRBJ1-2; D gene unclear. The material sequenced was peripheral blood, taken on day 0 of AZD1222 vaccination. In DNA form, the CDR3 reads TGTGCCAGCAGTTTCCCAGACCGCTATGGCTACACCTTC. It translates to CASSFPDRYGYTF.